The following is a T cell receptor (beta chain) sequence with its context. Profiling relied on immunoSEQ multiplex PCR, and the TCRdb table lists in-frame clones only, not all of them. The top ten clones hold less than 2% of a sample with under 25,000 clones, 95% to 98% of them seen once. The sample originates from a study of monozygotic twins with cystic fibrosis. This CDR3 is 17 amino acids long. Trimming stripped 1 base from V and 2 bases from J, with 17 bases between. Germline V lookup: CDR1 MNHEY, CDR2 SMNVEV (reference sequence). The specimen sequenced was blood. The genes are TRBV27 and TRBJ2-5, with D maybe TRBD1 (5 bases). The receptor was isolated from a woman in her twenties or thirties with cystic fibrosis. The CDR3 here is CASSLFSHQGTQETQYF. In DNA form, the CDR3 reads TGTGCCAGCAGTTTATTCAGCCACCAGGGAACTCAAGAGACCCAGTACTTC.